A few counts support the clone carrying this TCR beta chain. The antigen remains unidentified. One entry per CDR3 protein results from TCRdb running MiXCR on the reads. Among some 120,000 distinct CDR3 sequences listed, 30% to 40% were seen once. The data were obtained in a study of T cell repertoires in cytomegalovirus infection. Study-level information: The public TCR beta signatures pointed to both CMV infection and matching HLA type.

The CDR3 totals 15 residues. Deletions cut 2 bases from V and 5 bases from J, with 15 bases between. Per germline, CDR1 SGHVS and CDR2 FNYEAQ. Study-wide points: Cumulated frequencies of public TCR beta families served to identify carriers of CMV plus the relevant HLA.

The clonotype was recovered from a human donor in good health (CMV status not recorded). Some clones in this sample may be carry-over from other donors' samples. This chain connects TRBV7-6 to TRBJ1-2; no clear D gene. This sample comprised CD8+ T cells from cultured PBMCs, obtained from culture after CMV antigen stimulation. The CDR3 DNA sequence: TGTGCCAGCAGCTTAATTGAGGGTGGGTTATATGGCTACACCTTC. Amino acid sequence: CASSLIEGGLYGYTF.